This T cell receptor beta chain was retrieved from a study of cytomegalovirus exposure and HLA in healthy donors. Overall study: Clustering assigned 81% of the roughly 430 genotyped donors to the Caucasian-associated ancestry cluster.

Vbeta (60) and Jbeta (13) primers were used in the PCR. The method was immunoSEQ multiplex PCR; TCRdb's version includes in-frame clones alone and lacks a portion of them. The table includes 90,000 to 150,000 clones, 15% detected once. With respect to this clone: Its antigen is unknown.

Germline CDR1 SGDLS, CDR2 YYNGEE. The CDR3 extends over 18 amino acids. With V trimmed by 3 bases and J by 0 bases, 9 bases remained unmatched. Study conclusions and caveats: Later, an analysis showed that TCR beta chains associated with HLA were more clonally expanded than others that were equally common.

This clonotype originated in a woman aged 18-29 years in good health and CMV-seronegative. The sample comprised PBMCs. V usage is TRBV9 and J usage is TRBJ2-6; the match to TRBD1 covers 7 bases. CDR3 nucleotides: TGTGCCAGCAGCGAGCGGACAGGCCCAGCCTCTGGGGCCAACGTCCTGACTTTC. Protein: CASSERTGPASGANVLTF.